The 13 T cell receptor beta chains reported below all come from one sample, sequenced in a study of blood T cell repertoires in COVID-19. Sequencing was performed with immunoSEQ multiplex PCR; in TCRdb, only in-frame clones are kept and a portion is missing. Of 150,000 to 200,000 clones listed, 82% are singletons. The specimen sequenced was peripheral blood. All receptors come from a woman aged 55 to 70 with COVID-19, enrolled during active disease.

The chain employs TRBV5-4 and TRBJ2-2, with 8 bases that match TRBD2. Germline trimming cut 4 bases from V and 3 bases from J; bases unmatched to any gene: 8. CDR3 length: 16 residues. Germline values: CDR1 SGHNT, CDR2 YYREEE (reference sequence). CDR3 residues: CASSEVRGGYTGELFF. CDR3 nucleotides: TGTGCCAGCAGCGAGGTCCGGGGGGGCTACACCGGGGAGCTGTTTTTT.

V is TRBV28 and J is TRBJ1-5, with D tentatively TRBD1 (5 bases). Germline V gene sequence: CDR1 MDHEN, CDR2 SYDVKM. V lost 5 bases to trimming and J lost 0 bases, with 11 bases between them. The CDR3 consists of 15 residues. The CDR3 DNA reads TGTGCCAGCAGTCCCCGACAGTATAGCAATCAGCCCCAGCATTTT. Amino acid sequence: CASSPRQYSNQPQHF.

This chain connects TRBV20-1 to TRBJ2-5; TRBD2 is a possible D gene (6 bases). The CDR3 is 14 residues long. Germline V gene sequence: CDR1 DFQATT, CDR2 SNEGSKA (reference sequence). The germline V and J ends were trimmed by 3 bases and 2 bases, with 13 bases remaining between them. The CDR3 nucleotides read TGCAGTGCTAGTGCCGTGGCGGGACAAGAGACCCAGTACTTC. This gives the protein CSASAVAGQETQYF.

This chain joins TRBV27 and TRBJ2-2, with 7 bases that match TRBD2. The germline V gene encodes CDR1 MNHEY and CDR2 SMNVEV (reference sequence). V shed 4 bases and J 4 bases; nucleotides not matched to a gene: 3. CDR3 length: 14 amino acids. CDR3 nucleotide sequence: TGTGCCAGCAGTTCCGGGAGGAGCACCGGGGAGCTGTTTTTT. Its translation is CASSSGRSTGELFF.

This clone was observed a single time. The chain carries TRBV11-3 and TRBJ2-1; 8 bases map to TRBD1. The CDR3 spans 15 residues. The J segment lost 8 bases and the V segment lost 5 bases, leaving 11 bases of the junction unmatched. The germline gives CDR1 SGHNT, CDR2 YENEEA. The CDR3 loop is CASSQGTRGLDEQFF. The CDR3 DNA follows: TGTGCCAGCAGCCAGGGGACCAGGGGGCTAGATGAGCAGTTCTTC.

V usage is TRBV2 and J usage is TRBJ1-6, with a tentative D call TRBD1 (6 bases). V was cut by 4 bases and J by 3 bases, with 10 bases left in between. The CDR3 is 15 amino acids. CDR1 SNHLY and CDR2 FYNNEI come from the germline V gene. The DNA for the CDR3 is TGTGCCAGCAGTGTTGGGGGCCTCTATAATTCACCCCTCCACTTT. This encodes CASSVGGLYNSPLHF.

The chain combines TRBV11-2 with TRBJ2-3; 9 nucleotides match TRBD2. Trimming cost V 3 bases and J 2 bases; bases outside gene matches: 12. CDR3 length: 18 amino acids. Looked up from germline, CDR1 is SGHAT and CDR2 is FQNNGV. CDR3 sequence (DNA): TGTGCCAGCAGCTTTAGGGGGAGGGTAGCGGGGGTCACAGATACGCAGTATTTT. Translation gives CASSFRGRVAGVTDTQYF.

The genes are TRBV5-1 and TRBJ2-7; D gene ambiguous. The CDR3 sequence is 15 residues long. Germline V gene sequence: CDR1 SGHRS, CDR2 YFSETQ. V was pared by 7 bases and J by 2 bases, with 19 bases between. The CDR3 reads CASAITVGATYEQYV. Here the CDR3 DNA reads TGCGCCAGCGCTATCACCGTGGGCGCTACCTACGAGCAGTACGTC.

The chain employs TRBV11-3 and TRBJ2-1; 10 positions match TRBD1. The germline V gene encodes CDR1 SGHNT and CDR2 YENEEA. The CDR3 is 17 amino acids. The junction had 5 bases not matched to a gene; V was cut back by 0 bases and J by 3 bases. In DNA form, the CDR3 reads TGTGCCAGCAGCTTAGACACCGGGACAGGGGTCTACAATGAGCAGTTCTTC. It specifies CASSLDTGTGVYNEQFF.

This clone was recorded once. V gene TRBV11-1 combines with J gene TRBJ2-1, with 13 bases identical to TRBD2. There are 17 residues in the CDR3. J lost 8 bases, V lost 0 bases, and 7 bases had no gene match. CDR1 is SGHAT, CDR2 FQDESV, per germline (reference sequence). The CDR3, as DNA: TGTGCCAGCAGCTTAGCCTCAACTAGCGGGGGGGCCGATGAGCAGTTCTTC. Protein product: CASSLASTSGGADEQFF.

The rearrangement joins TRBV7-6 to TRBJ2-7, with 12 bases fitting TRBD2. The CDR3 spans 15 residues. Unmatched junction bases numbered 3, after V lost 1 base and J lost 5 bases. Germline CDR1 reads SGHVS; CDR2 reads FNYEAQ. The CDR3 DNA reads as TGTGCCAGCAGCTTAGGTCCTAGCGGGAGGGACGAGCAGTACTTC. Protein product: CASSLGPSGRDEQYF.

This chain links TRBV3-1 (or the pseudogene TRBV3-2) with TRBJ2-2; TRBD1 is a possible D gene (5 bases). V was pared by 2 bases and J by 8 bases, with 6 bases between. Germline CDR1 and CDR2: LGHDT and YNNKEL (reference sequence). The CDR3 length is 12 residues. This chain's CDR3 is CASSQQGGELFF. The CDR3 coding sequence is TGTGCCAGCAGCCAACAGGGTGGGGAGCTGTTTTTT.

The chain employs TRBV5-6 and TRBJ2-5; TRBD2 matches at 14 bases. Germline values: CDR1 SGHDT, CDR2 YYEEEE. V lost 0 bases to trimming and J lost 3 bases; unmatched junction nucleotides: 4. The CDR3 totals 17 residues. The CDR3 nucleotides are TGTGCCAGCAGCTTGGGACTAGCGGGAGGGCCGGAAGAGACCCAGTACTTC. Residues: CASSLGLAGGPEETQYF.